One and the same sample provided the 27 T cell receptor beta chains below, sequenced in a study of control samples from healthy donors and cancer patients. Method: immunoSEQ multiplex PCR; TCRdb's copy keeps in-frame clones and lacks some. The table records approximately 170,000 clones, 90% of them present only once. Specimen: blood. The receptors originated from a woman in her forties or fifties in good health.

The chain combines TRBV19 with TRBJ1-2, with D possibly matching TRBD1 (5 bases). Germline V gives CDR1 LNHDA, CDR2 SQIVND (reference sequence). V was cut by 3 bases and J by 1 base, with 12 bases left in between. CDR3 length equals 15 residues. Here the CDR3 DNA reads TGTGCCAGTAGTATTGCGCGCGGGGGTAACTATGGCTACACCTTC. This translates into CASSIARGGNYGYTF. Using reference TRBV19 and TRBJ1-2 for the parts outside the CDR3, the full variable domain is DGGITQSPKYLFRKEGQNVTLSCEQNLNHDAMYWYRQDPGQGLRLIYYSQIVNDFQKGDIAEGYSVSREKKESFPLTVTSAQKNPTAFYLCASSIARGGNYGYTFGSGTRLTVV.

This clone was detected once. The CDR3 protein is CAISVSSGGGRVDTQYF. DNA of the CDR3: TGTGCCATCAGTGTGTCTAGCGGGGGGGGCCGGGTAGATACGCAGTATTTT. The J gene is TRBJ2-3, the V gene TRBV10-3; 12 bases match TRBD2. Trimming cost V 4 bases and J 5 bases; bases outside gene matches: 10. Germline CDR1 and CDR2: ENHRY and SYGVKD. The CDR3 runs 17 residues.

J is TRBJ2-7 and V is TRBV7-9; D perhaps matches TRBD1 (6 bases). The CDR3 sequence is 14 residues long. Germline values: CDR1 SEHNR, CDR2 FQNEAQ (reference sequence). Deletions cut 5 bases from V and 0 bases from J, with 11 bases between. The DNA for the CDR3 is TGTGCCAGCAGCAGGGACATCGGCTCCTACGAGCAGTACTTC. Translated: CASSRDIGSYEQYF.

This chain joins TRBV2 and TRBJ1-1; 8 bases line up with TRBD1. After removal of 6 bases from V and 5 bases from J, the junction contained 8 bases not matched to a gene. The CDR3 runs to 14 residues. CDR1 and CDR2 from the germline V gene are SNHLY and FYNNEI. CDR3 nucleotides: TGTGCCAGCAGGGTAGGACAGGGCGGTACTGAAGCTTTCTTT. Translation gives CASRVGQGGTEAFF.

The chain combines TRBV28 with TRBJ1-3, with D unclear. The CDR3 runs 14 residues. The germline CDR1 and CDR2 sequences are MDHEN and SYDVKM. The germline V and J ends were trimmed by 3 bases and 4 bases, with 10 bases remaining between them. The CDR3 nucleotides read TGTGCCAGCAGTTTCTCGGCTCGCGGAAACACCATATATTTT. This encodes CASSFSARGNTIYF. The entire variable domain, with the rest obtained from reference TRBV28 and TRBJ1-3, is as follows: DVKVTQSSRYLVKRTGEKVFLECVQDMDHENMFWYRQDPGLGLRLIYFSYDVKMKEKGDIPEGYSVSREKKERFSLILESASTNQTSMYLCASSFSARGNTIYFGEGSWLTVV.

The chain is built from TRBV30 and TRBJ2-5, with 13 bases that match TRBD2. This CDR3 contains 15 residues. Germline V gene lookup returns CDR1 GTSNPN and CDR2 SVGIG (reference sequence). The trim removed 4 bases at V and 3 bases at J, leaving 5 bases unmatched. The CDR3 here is CAWTGLAGAEETQYF. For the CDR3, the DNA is TGTGCCTGGACCGGACTAGCGGGGGCGGAAGAGACCCAGTACTTC.

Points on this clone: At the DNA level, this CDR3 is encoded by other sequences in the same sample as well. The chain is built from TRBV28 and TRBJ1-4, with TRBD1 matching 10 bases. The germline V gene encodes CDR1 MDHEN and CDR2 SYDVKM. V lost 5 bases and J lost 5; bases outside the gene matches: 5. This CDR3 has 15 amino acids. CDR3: CASSLLGQGNEKLFF. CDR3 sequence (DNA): TGTGCCAGCAGTCTCCTGGGACAGGGGAATGAAAAACTGTTTTTT.

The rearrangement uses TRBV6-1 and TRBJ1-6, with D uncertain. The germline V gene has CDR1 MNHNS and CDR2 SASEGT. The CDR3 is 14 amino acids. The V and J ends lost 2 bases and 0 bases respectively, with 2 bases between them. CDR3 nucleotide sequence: TGTGCCAGCAGTGAAAGCTCCTATAATTCACCCCTCCACTTT. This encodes CASSESSYNSPLHF.

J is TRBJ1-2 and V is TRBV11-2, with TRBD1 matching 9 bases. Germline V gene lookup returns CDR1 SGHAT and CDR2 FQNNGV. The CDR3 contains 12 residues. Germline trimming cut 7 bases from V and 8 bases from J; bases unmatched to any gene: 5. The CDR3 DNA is TGTGCCAGCACCCGGACAGGGGAGGGCTACACCTTC. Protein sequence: CASTRTGEGYTF.

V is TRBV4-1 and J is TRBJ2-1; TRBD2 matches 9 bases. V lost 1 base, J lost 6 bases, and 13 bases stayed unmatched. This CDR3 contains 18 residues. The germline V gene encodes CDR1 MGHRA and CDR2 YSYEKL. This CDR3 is CASSQAPERGAPFNEQFF. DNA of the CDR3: TGCGCCAGCAGCCAAGCCCCGGAGCGGGGGGCCCCCTTCAATGAGCAGTTCTTC.

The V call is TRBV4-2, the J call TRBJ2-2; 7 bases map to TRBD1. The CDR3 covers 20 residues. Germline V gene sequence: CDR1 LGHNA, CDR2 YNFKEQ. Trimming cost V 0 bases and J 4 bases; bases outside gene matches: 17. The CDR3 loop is CASSQDLNRDSSRGTGELFF. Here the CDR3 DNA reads TGTGCCAGCAGCCAAGATCTTAACCGGGACAGCTCCCGAGGCACCGGGGAGCTGTTTTTT.

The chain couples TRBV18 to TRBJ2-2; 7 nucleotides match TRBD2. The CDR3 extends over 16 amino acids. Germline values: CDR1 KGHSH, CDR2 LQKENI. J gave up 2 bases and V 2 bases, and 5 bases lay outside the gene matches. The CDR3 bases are TGTGCCAGCTCACCATTTGGCGGGGGAAACACCGGGGAGCTGTTTTTT. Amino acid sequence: CASSPFGGGNTGELFF.

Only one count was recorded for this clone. The CDR3 here is CASSIDAGGTNQPQHF. CDR3 sequence (DNA): TGTGCCAGTAGTATAGATGCAGGGGGAACCAATCAGCCCCAGCATTTT. J is TRBJ1-5 and V is TRBV19; 7 positions match TRBD1. The germline gives CDR1 LNHDA, CDR2 SQIVND (reference sequence). J lost 3 bases, V lost 0 bases, and 5 bases had no gene match. The CDR3 loop spans 16 amino acids. Variable domain in full (rest from reference TRBV19 and TRBJ1-5): DGGITQSPKYLFRKEGQNVTLSCEQNLNHDAMYWYRQDPGQGLRLIYYSQIVNDFQKGDIAEGYSVSREKKESFPLTVTSAQKNPTAFYLCASSIDAGGTNQPQHFGDGTRLSIL.

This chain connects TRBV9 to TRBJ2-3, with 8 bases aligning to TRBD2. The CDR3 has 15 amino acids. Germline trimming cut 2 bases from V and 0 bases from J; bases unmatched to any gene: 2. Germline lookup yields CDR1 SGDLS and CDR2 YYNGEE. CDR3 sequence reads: CASSVTSVSTDTQYF. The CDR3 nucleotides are TGTGCCAGCAGCGTGACTAGCGTCAGCACAGATACGCAGTATTTT.

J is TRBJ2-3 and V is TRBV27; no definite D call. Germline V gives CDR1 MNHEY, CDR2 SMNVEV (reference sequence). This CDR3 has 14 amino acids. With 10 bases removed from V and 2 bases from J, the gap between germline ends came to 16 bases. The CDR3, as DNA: TGTGCCACGCGCGGTTTCGACTTCACAGATACGCAGTATTTT. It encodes CATRGFDFTDTQYF.

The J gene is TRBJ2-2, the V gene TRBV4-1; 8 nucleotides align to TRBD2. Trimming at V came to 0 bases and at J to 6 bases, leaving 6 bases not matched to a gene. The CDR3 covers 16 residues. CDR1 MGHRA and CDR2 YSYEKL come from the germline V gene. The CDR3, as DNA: TGCGCCAGCAGCCAAGAACACGGGGGGGCCCCCGGGGAGCTGTTTTTT. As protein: CASSQEHGGAPGELFF.

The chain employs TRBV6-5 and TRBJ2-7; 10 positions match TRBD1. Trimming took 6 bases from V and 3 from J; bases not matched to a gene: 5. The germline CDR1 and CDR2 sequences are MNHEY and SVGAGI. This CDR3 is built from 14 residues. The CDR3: CASRGTGVLYEQYF. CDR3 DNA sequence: TGTGCCAGCAGGGGGACAGGGGTCCTCTACGAGCAGTACTTC.

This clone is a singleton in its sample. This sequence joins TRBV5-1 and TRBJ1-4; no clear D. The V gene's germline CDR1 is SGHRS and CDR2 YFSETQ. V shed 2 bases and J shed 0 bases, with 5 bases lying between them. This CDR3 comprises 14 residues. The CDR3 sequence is CASSFSATNEKLFF. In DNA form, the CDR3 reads TGCGCCAGCAGCTTTAGCGCAACTAATGAAAAACTGTTTTTT.

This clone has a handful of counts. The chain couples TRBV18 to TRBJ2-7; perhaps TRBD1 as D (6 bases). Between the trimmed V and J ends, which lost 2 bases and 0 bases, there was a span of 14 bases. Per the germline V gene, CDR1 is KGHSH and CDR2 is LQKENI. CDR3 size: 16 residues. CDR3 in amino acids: CASSPKAGEASYEQYF. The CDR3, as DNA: TGTGCCAGCTCACCAAAGGCAGGGGAAGCCTCCTACGAGCAGTACTTC.

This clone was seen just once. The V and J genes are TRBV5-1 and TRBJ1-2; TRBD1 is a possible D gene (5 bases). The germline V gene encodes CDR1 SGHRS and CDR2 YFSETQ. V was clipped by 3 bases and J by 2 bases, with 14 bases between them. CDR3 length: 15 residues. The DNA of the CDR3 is TGCGCCAGCAGCTCGGGGGGGAGTAGGAACTATGGCTACACCTTC. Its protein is CASSSGGSRNYGYTF.

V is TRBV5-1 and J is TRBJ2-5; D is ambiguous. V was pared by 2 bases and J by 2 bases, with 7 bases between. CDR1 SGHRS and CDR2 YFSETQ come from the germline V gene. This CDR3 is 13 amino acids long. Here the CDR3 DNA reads TGCGCCAGCAGCTTACAGCTTCAAGAGACCCAGTACTTC. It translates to CASSLQLQETQYF.

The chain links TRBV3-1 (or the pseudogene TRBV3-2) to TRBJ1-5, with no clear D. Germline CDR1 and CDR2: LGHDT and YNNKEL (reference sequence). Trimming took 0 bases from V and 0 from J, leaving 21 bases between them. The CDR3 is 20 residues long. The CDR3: CASSQDYSEETPDSNQPQHF. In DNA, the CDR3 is TGTGCCAGCAGCCAAGATTATTCGGAGGAAACCCCAGATAGCAATCAGCCCCAGCATTTT.

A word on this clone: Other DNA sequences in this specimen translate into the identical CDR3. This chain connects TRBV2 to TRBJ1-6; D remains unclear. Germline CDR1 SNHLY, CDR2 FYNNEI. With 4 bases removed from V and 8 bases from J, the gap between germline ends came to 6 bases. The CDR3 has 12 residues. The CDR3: CASSAGDSPLHF. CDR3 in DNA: TGTGCCAGCAGTGCGGGTGATTCACCCCTCCACTTT.

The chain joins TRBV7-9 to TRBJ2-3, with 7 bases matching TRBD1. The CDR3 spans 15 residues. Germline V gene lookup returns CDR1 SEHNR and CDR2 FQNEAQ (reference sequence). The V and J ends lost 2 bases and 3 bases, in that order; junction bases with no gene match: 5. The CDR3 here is CASSLQGDWTDTQYF. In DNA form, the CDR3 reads TGTGCCAGCAGCTTACAGGGGGATTGGACAGATACGCAGTATTTT.

CDR3 region: CASSLRQGRPKQYF. CDR3 sequence (DNA): TGCGCCAGCAGCCTTAGGCAGGGGCGGCCCAAGCAGTACTTC. The chain joins TRBV5-1 to TRBJ2-7; tentatively, D is TRBD1 (6 bases). In germline, CDR1 is SGHRS, CDR2 YFSETQ. This CDR3 contains 14 residues. Trimming stripped 4 bases from V and 8 bases from J, with 19 bases between.

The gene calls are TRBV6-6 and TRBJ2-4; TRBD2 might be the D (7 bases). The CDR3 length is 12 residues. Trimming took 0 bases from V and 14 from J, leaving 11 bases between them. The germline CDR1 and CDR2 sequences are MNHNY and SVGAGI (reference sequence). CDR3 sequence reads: CASSYSSGDKYF. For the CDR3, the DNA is TGTGCCAGCAGTTACTCCAGCGGGGACAAGTACTTC.

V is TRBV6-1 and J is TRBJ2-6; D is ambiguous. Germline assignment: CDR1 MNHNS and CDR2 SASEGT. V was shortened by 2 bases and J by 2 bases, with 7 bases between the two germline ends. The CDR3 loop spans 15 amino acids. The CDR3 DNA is TGTGCCAGCAGTGAAACGGCAGCTGGGGCCAACGTCCTGACTTTC. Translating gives CASSETAAGANVLTF.